The 8 T cell receptor beta chains reported below all come from one sample, sequenced in a study of blood T cell repertoires in COVID-19. Method: immunoSEQ multiplex PCR; TCRdb's copy keeps in-frame clones and lacks some. The sample lists a few hundred thousand clones, about 88% occurring once. The source material was peripheral blood. Source of these receptors: an older woman with active or convalescent COVID-19.

The chain is built from TRBV6-5 and TRBJ2-7, with D perhaps matching TRBD1 (6 bases). V was trimmed by 6 bases and J by 1 base, leaving 13 bases between them. This CDR3 has 14 residues. Germline CDR1 reads MNHEY; CDR2 reads SVGAGI. DNA of the CDR3: TGTGCCAGCAGGGACAGCCGTGTGTCCTACGAGCAGTACTTC. Amino acid sequence: CASRDSRVSYEQYF.

The V and J genes are TRBV5-8 and TRBJ2-3; D not resolved. V lost 3 bases and J lost 2, with 4 bases in between. The CDR3 sequence is 12 residues long. Germline V gene data show CDR1 as SGHTS and CDR2 as YDEGEE. CDR3 sequence reads: CASSSPTDTQYF. The CDR3 nucleotides read TGTGCCAGCAGCTCTCCCACAGATACGCAGTATTTT.

The chain uses TRBV10-3 and TRBJ1-1, with D possibly being TRBD1 (5 bases). CDR3 length: 15 amino acids. CDR1 ENHRY and CDR2 SYGVKD come from the germline V gene. The V gene lost 3 bases and the J gene lost 0 bases, with 11 bases spanning the gap. CDR3 region: CAISEGQIMNTEAFF. CDR3 sequence (DNA): TGTGCCATCAGTGAAGGACAAATCATGAACACTGAAGCTTTCTTT.

The gene calls are TRBV19 and TRBJ2-6; D possibly corresponds to TRBD1 (5 bases). V was clipped by 4 bases and J by 0 bases, with 16 bases between them. CDR3 length: 18 residues. CDR1 is LNHDA and CDR2 is SQIVND in the germline V gene (reference sequence). CDR3 nucleotide sequence: TGTGCCAGTAGTACTAGGGGCAGATTCAGCTCTGGGGCCAACGTCCTGACTTTC. Translation: CASSTRGRFSSGANVLTF.

This chain joins TRBV12-3 or TRBV12-4 and TRBJ1-2; D is undetermined. V was pared by 7 bases and J by 3 bases, with 12 bases between. The CDR3 length is 13 residues. CDR3 residues: CASTWEDHYGYTF. The DNA for the CDR3 is TGTGCCAGCACATGGGAGGACCACTATGGCTACACCTTC.

V and J are TRBV3-1 (or the pseudogene TRBV3-2) and TRBJ1-1; TRBD1 agrees at 7 bases. V lost 1 base and J lost 9; bases outside the gene matches: 2. The length of the CDR3 is 12 residues. Germline lookup yields CDR1 LGHDT and CDR2 YNNKEL (reference sequence). CDR3 coding DNA: TGTGCCAGCAGCCAAGGACAGGGTAAAGCTTTCTTT. Translating it yields CASSQGQGKAFF.

This clone has a single count. The V call is TRBV10-3, the J call TRBJ1-2; D gene ambiguous. Germline values: CDR1 ENHRY, CDR2 SYGVKD. Trimming cost V 3 bases and J 3 bases, with 11 bases left between them. The CDR3 length is 14 residues. The CDR3 nucleotides read TGTGCCATCAGTGACCTTCAGGCTGACTATGGCTACACCTTC. It yields the protein CAISDLQADYGYTF.

J is TRBJ2-3 and V is TRBV4-3, with 8 bases that match TRBD1. Germline-derived CDR1 and CDR2 are LGHNA and YSLEER. The CDR3 has 15 amino acids. Losses at the gene ends were 4 bases for V and 4 bases for J; bases not matched to a gene: 7. As DNA, the CDR3 is TGCGCCAGCAGCCGCCTTGGACAGGGTTCAGATACGCAGTATTTT. Residues: CASSRLGQGSDTQYF.